This is a list of T cell receptor beta chains from one sample in a study of blood T cell repertoires in COVID-19. Clones were sequenced by immunoSEQ multiplex PCR, and TCRdb holds only the in-frame ones, with some missing. The data contain under 450,000 clones, 91% of them singletons. The sequenced sample consisted of PBMCs or T cells enriched from blood (not recorded which). These receptors all stem from a woman in her forties who had been exposed to COVID-19. The CDR3 runs from the conserved cysteine through the conserved F or W. A D gene is named only where the DNA matches it firmly. The size of a clone is reported for some rows only, either as once, few or many, or as a class for expanded clones.

j_gene | d_gene | abundance | v_gene | CDR3aa | CDR3nt
TRBJ2-7 | TRBD2 | NA | TRBV3-1/TRBV3-2 | CASSQPGLAAYEQYF | TGTGCCAGCAGCCAGCCGGGACTAGCGGCCTACGAGCAGTACTTC
TRBJ2-7 | TRBD2 | once | TRBV9 | CASSVGGGTYEQYF | TGTGCCAGCAGCGTAGGCGGGGGGACCTACGAGCAGTACTTC
TRBJ2-3 | TRBD2 | once | TRBV27 | CASSFRLAESTDTQYF | TGTGCCAGCAGTTTCCGACTAGCGGAAAGCACAGATACGCAGTATTTT
TRBJ1-6 | NA | once | TRBV5-1 | CASSWGDPLGSPLHF | TGCGCCAGCAGCTGGGGGGATCCCCTGGGGTCACCCCTCCACTTT
TRBJ1-1 | TRBD1 | NA | TRBV6-5 | CASRADRGNTEAFF | TGTGCCAGCAGAGCAGACAGGGGGAACACTGAAGCTTTCTTT
TRBJ1-1 | NA | NA | TRBV19 | CASISERSWQETEAFF | TGTGCCAGTATTTCCGAGAGAAGTTGGCAGGAAACTGAAGCTTTCTTT
TRBJ2-3 | NA | NA | TRBV5-1 | CASSLTGSTSTDTQYF | TGCGCCAGCAGCTTAACAGGGTCCACTAGCACAGATACGCAGTATTTT
TRBJ1-2 | TRBD1 | NA | TRBV6-5 | CASQPGQGAWYTF | TGTGCCAGCCAACCGGGACAGGGGGCATGGTACACCTTC
TRBJ1-2 | TRBD1 | NA | TRBV19 | CASSTKTGGYGYTF | TGTGCCAGTAGTACCAAGACAGGGGGGTATGGCTACACCTTC
TRBJ1-2 | TRBD1 | NA | TRBV19 | CASSIRDSYGYTF | TGTGCCAGTAGTATCAGGGACAGCTATGGCTACACCTTC
TRBJ2-3 | NA | NA | TRBV7-6 | CASSLGPRTSPTDTQYF | TGTGCCAGCAGCTTAGGACCCAGAACTAGCCCGACAGATACGCAGTATTTT
TRBJ1-5 | NA | NA | TRBV27 | CASRRDIGQPQHF | TGTGCCAGCAGAAGGGACATCGGCCAGCCCCAGCATTTT
TRBJ1-5 | TRBD1 | NA | TRBV7-9 | CASSLDLTGDQPQHF | TGTGCCAGCAGCTTAGATCTGACAGGGGACCAGCCCCAGCATTTT
TRBJ2-1 | TRBD2 | NA | TRBV9 | CASSVAPSGGYNEQFF | TGTGCCAGCAGCGTAGCACCTAGCGGGGGATACAATGAGCAGTTCTTC
TRBJ2-7 | TRBD2 | once | TRBV5-4 | CASSRTSGTIGNEQYF | TGTGCCAGCAGCCGGACTAGCGGCACCATTGGCAACGAGCAGTACTTC
TRBJ2-1 | TRBD2 | NA | TRBV19 | CASSTPGLQAHNEQFF | TGTGCCAGTAGTACGCCGGGACTACAAGCCCACAATGAGCAGTTCTTC
TRBJ1-2 | NA | NA | TRBV4-3 | CASSQDNRQLYGYTF | TGCGCCAGCAGCCAAGATAACCGACAGCTCTATGGCTACACCTTC
TRBJ1-5 | NA | NA | TRBV7-2 | CASSRKRGGNQPQHF | TGTGCCAGCAGCCGTAAAAGGGGGGGAAATCAGCCCCAGCATTTT
TRBJ1-5 | NA | few | TRBV2 | CASSGSRDQPQHF | TGTGCCAGCAGTGGATCCAGGGATCAGCCCCAGCATTTT
TRBJ2-1 | TRBD1 | NA | TRBV5-4 | CASSPGQGGPYNEQFF | TGTGCCAGCAGCCCTGGACAGGGAGGCCCTTACAATGAGCAGTTCTTC
TRBJ1-5 | TRBD1 | NA | TRBV18 | CASSLDRQGDQPQHF | TGTGCCAGCTCACTCGACCGACAGGGCGATCAGCCCCAGCATTTT
TRBJ1-1 | TRBD1 | NA | TRBV10-3 | CAISTGGGWDTEAFF | TGTGCCATCAGTACAGGGGGCGGGTGGGACACTGAAGCTTTCTTT
TRBJ2-7 | TRBD2 | NA | TRBV6-6 | CASSPGTSGTYEQYF | TGTGCCAGCAGCCCAGGGACTAGCGGGACCTACGAGCAGTACTTC
TRBJ2-1 | NA | NA | TRBV5-1 | CASSFTGPNNEQFF | TGCGCCAGCAGCTTTACAGGGCCTAACAATGAGCAGTTCTTC
TRBJ1-5 | TRBD1 | once | TRBV19 | CASLGTAGNQPQHF | TGTGCCAGTTTGGGGACAGCAGGCAATCAGCCCCAGCATTTT
TRBJ2-7 | TRBD1 | NA | TRBV27 | CASSLAPQGATLPYEQYF | TGTGCCAGCAGTTTGGCGCCACAGGGGGCAACTCTCCCCTACGAGCAGTACTTC
TRBJ2-2 | NA | NA | TRBV11-3 | CASSLGQAGELFF | TGTGCCAGCAGCTTAGGTCAGGCCGGGGAGCTGTTTTTT
TRBJ2-2 | NA | NA | TRBV9 | CASSPQGAVGGELFF | TGTGCCAGCAGCCCCCAGGGCGCGGTGGGCGGGGAGCTGTTTTTT
TRBJ1-5 | NA | NA | TRBV29-1 | CSVGGGAQPQHF | TGCAGCGTTGGAGGGGGTGCGCAGCCCCAGCATTTT
TRBJ2-1 | NA | NA | TRBV18 | CASSSRLEVDEQFF | TGTGCCAGCTCATCTCGACTGGAAGTGGATGAGCAGTTCTTC
TRBJ1-2 | NA | NA | TRBV19 | CASSILWGRPLYGYTF | TGTGCCAGTAGCATCCTGTGGGGCAGGCCACTCTATGGCTACACCTTC
TRBJ2-2 | TRBD2 | NA | TRBV5-1 | CASRIGAGANTGELFF | TGCGCCAGCAGGATAGGAGCGGGAGCGAACACCGGGGAGCTGTTTTTT
TRBJ1-1 | TRBD1 | NA | TRBV18 | CASSPQGGQNTEAFF | TGTGCCAGCTCACCCCAAGGGGGCCAGAACACTGAAGCTTTCTTT
TRBJ1-4 | NA | NA | TRBV27 | CASSLGAGANEKLFF | TGTGCCAGCAGTTTAGGGGCGGGAGCTAATGAAAAACTGTTTTTT
TRBJ2-2 | NA | NA | TRBV7-2 | CASRLGRDPGELFF | TGTGCCAGCAGACTGGGCCGCGACCCCGGGGAGCTGTTTTTT
TRBJ1-5 | TRBD1 | once | TRBV19 | CASTDGQGARQPQHF | TGTGCCAGTACCGACGGACAGGGGGCAAGACAGCCCCAGCATTTT
TRBJ2-1 | NA | NA | TRBV12-3/TRBV12-4 | CASSPRVNEQFF | TGTGCCAGCAGTCCCAGGGTAAATGAGCAGTTCTTC
TRBJ1-1 | TRBD1 | NA | TRBV19 | CASSSPNRGRTEAFF | TGTGCCAGTAGTTCCCCGAACAGGGGAAGGACTGAAGCTTTCTTT
TRBJ2-2 | NA | NA | TRBV7-9 | CASSLLAVNTGELFF | TGTGCCAGCAGCTTATTAGCGGTGAACACCGGGGAGCTGTTTTTT
TRBJ1-3 | NA | once | TRBV30 | CACTLFTGTGNTIYF | TGTGCCTGTACGCTTTTCACAGGGACTGGAAACACCATATATTTT
TRBJ1-1 | NA | few | TRBV6-5 | CASSSGNTEAFF | TGTGCCAGCAGTTCCGGGAACACTGAAGCTTTCTTT